The clone carrying this TCR beta chain was seen a few times. Its antigen is undetermined. This sample is part of a study of blood T cells in healthy people across ages. Regarding the study as a whole: Per million T cells, TCR beta diversity dropped roughly linearly as age increased.

This CDR3 spans 15 amino acids. Germline assignment: CDR1 SGHTA and CDR2 FQGTGA. For the second PCR, which ran for about 6 to 12 cycles, a sample-barcoded 5' primer and a J-beta primer mix were used. The yield of each sample was at least 2.5 million CDR3-containing paired-end reads. TCRdb redid the calling of the 5' RACE reads with MiXCR, one entry per CDR3 protein. The data show roughly 800,000 distinct CDR3 sequences, 58% seen once. This TCR came from a man younger than 45 in good health. The rearrangement links TRBV7-3 to TRBJ2-4; possibly TRBD1 or TRBD2 for D (5 bases each). TRBJ2-7 matches the DNA end more closely, so the J call is doubtful. Sequencing was carried out using blood. The DNA for the CDR3 is TGTGCCAGCAGCTTAACGGGGGAGATTCCCTACGAGCAGTACTTC. Translated, it gives CASSLTGEIPYEQYF.